This TCR beta chain was recorded in a study of blood T cell repertoires in COVID-19. CDR1 and CDR2 (germline): MNHEY, SVGAGI. The CDR3 runs to 13 residues. Deletions cut 2 bases from V and 5 bases from J, with 7 bases between. The age range of participants was about 18 to 100 years, with residence in about 25 US areas. In the original processing: Counts of nucleated cells, estimated from reference gene primer amplification, were obtained. Profiled with immunoSEQ multiplex PCR; TCRdb holds only in-frame clones, not every one. V and J calls and clone size follow that table, whereas D and trimming were derived from the DNA. The sample includes about 230,000 clones, around nine tenths of them seen just once.

The chain has TRBV6-5 and TRBJ1-5; D is unclear. This TCR was recovered from a woman in her 30s with acute COVID-19. Sequences were obtained from PBMCs or T cells enriched from blood (not recorded which). Written as DNA, the CDR3 is TGTGCCAGCAGTTACGAGCGGGATCAGCCCCAGCATTTT. Translating gives CASSYERDQPQHF.